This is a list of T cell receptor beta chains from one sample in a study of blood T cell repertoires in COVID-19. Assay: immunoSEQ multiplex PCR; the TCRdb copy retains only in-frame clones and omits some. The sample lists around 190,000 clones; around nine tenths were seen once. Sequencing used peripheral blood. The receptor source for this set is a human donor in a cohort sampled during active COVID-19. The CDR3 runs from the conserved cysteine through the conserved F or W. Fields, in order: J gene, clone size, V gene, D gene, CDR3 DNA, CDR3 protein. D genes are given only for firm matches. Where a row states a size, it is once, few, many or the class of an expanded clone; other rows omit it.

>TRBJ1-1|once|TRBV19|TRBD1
TGTGCCAGTGGAGACAGGGTTCGGGTGATGGGAGCTTTCTTT
CASGDRVRVMGAFF
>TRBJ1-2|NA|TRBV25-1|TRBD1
TGTGCCAGCAGTGAATTTTTCACCGACAGGGGGTTCTATGGCTACACCTTC
CASSEFFTDRGFYGYTF
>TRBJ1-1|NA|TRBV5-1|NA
TGCGCCAGCAGCCCTAAAACGGCAGGGTGGAACACTGAAGCTTTCTTT
CASSPKTAGWNTEAFF
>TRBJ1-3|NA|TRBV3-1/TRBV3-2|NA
TGTGCCAGCAGCCAAGAAGCCCTTATTGCAGGGTGGGGAAACACCATATATTTT
CASSQEALIAGWGNTIYF
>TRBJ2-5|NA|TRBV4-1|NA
TGCGCCAGCAGCCAAGAGATCCAGGAACAAGAGACCCAGTACTTC
CASSQEIQEQETQYF
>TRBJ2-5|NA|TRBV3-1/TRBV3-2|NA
TGTGCCAGCAGCCAAGGATCGGGGACCCAGTACTTC
CASSQGSGTQYF
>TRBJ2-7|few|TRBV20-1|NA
TGCAGTGCTAGTGGCCTTTGGGGACAAAACTACGAGCAGTACTTC
CSASGLWGQNYEQYF
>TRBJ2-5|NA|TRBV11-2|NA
TGTGCCAGCAGCTCGTTTGAGACCCAGTACTTC
CASSSFETQYF
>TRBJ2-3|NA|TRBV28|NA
TGTGCCAGCAGTTTAGCTCAGAGGGGGTATACGCAGTATTTT
CASSLAQRGYTQYF
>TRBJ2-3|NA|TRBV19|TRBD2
TGTGCCAGTAGTATGGCTAGCGGGATTAGCACAGATACGCAGTATTTT
CASSMASGISTDTQYF
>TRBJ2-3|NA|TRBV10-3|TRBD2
TGTGCCATCACCGCTAGCGGGGGTTCCGGTACGCAGTATTTT
CAITASGGSGTQYF
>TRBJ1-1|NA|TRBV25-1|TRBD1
TGTGCCAGCAGTGGGGACAGGAGATTTAACACTGAAGCTTTCTTT
CASSGDRRFNTEAFF
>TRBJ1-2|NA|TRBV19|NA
TGTGCCAGTAGTATATACGAGCACAGGGAGGGACACTATGGCTACACCTTC
CASSIYEHREGHYGYTF
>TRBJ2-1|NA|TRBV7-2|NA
TGTGCCAGCAGCTCATCGGGACACTCCTACAATGAGCAGTTCTTC
CASSSSGHSYNEQFF
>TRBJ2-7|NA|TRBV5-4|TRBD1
TGTGCCAGCAGCTTTATAACAGGGGGCTACGAGCAGTACTTC
CASSFITGGYEQYF
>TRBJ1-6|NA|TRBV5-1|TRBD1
TGCGCCAGCAGCGGAGGACAGGGTCTTGGGTCACCCCTCCACTTT
CASSGGQGLGSPLHF
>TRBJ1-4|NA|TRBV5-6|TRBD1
TGTGCCAGCAGCTTTGGGACAGGGCTTGAAAAACTGTTTTTT
CASSFGTGLEKLFF
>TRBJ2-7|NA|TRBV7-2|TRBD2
TGTGCCAGCAGCTTAGGGGCGGGGGGTCAACCCTACGAGCAGTACTTC
CASSLGAGGQPYEQYF
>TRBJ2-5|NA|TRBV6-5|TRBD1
TGTGCCAGCAGCCCGGACAGGGGGGCGGCCCAGTACTTC
CASSPDRGAAQYF
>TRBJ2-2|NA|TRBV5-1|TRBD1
TGCGCCAGCAGCCCCGGACAGGGGAACACCGGGGAGCTGTTTTTT
CASSPGQGNTGELFF
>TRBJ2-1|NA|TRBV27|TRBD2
TGTGCCAGCAGGACTAGCGGGACCGCCGATGAGCAGTTCTTC
CASRTSGTADEQFF
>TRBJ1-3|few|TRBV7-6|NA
TGTGCCAGCAGCTTAGGCGGGGGATCTGGAAACACCATATATTTT
CASSLGGGSGNTIYF
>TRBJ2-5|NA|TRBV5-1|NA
TGCGCCAGCAGCGACGCTTCGGGGGTGGAGACCCAGTACTTC
CASSDASGVETQYF
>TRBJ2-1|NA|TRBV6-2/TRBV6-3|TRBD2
TGTGCCAGCAGTTACCGGGGACTAGCTCTCGATAATGAGCAGTTCTTC
CASSYRGLALDNEQFF
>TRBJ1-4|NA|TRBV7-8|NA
TGTGCCAGCAGCTTAGTGGTAGATTTTGAAAAACTGTTTTTT
CASSLVVDFEKLFF
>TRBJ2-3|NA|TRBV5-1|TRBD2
TGCGCCAGCAGCTTGCCGCCGACTAGCGGGGGGAAGACAGATACGCAGTATTTT
CASSLPPTSGGKTDTQYF
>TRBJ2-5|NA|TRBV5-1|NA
TGCGCCAGCAGCTTGGGGGGGCCTCAAGAGACCCAGTACTTC
CASSLGGPQETQYF
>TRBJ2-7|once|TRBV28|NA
TGTGCCAGCAGTTGGGGCAGGGGTGACTACGAGCAGTACTTC
CASSWGRGDYEQYF
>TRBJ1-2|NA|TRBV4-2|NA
TGTGCCAGCAGCCAATCAGGGGCGGCATATGGCTACACCTTC
CASSQSGAAYGYTF
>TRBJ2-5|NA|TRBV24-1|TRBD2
TGTGCCACCAGTGATTCGCCCCGACTAGCCTCGGTGCGAGAGACCCAGTACTTC
CATSDSPRLASVRETQYF
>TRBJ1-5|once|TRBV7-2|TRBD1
TGTGCCAGCAGTCAACAGGGGATCAATCAGCCCCAGCATTTT
CASSQQGINQPQHF
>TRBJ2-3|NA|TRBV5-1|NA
TGCGCCAGCAGCTTGGTACTCGCGGATACGCAGTATTTT
CASSLVLADTQYF
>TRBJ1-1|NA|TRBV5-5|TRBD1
TGTGCCAGCAGCTTGTTTGCAGGGGGCATGACTGAAGCTTTCTTT
CASSLFAGGMTEAFF
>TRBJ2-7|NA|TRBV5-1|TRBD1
TGCGCCAGCAGCGGGGACAGGGTTTCCTACGAGCAGTACTTC
CASSGDRVSYEQYF
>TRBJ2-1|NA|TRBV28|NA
TGTGCCAGCAGTTTCCTTGTCCCAGGGTGGATCAATGAGCAGTTCTTC
CASSFLVPGWINEQFF
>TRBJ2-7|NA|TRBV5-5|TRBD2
TGTGCCAGCAGCTTGGTAGCGGGATCCTACGAGCAGTACTTC
CASSLVAGSYEQYF
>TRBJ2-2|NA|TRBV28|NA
TGTGCCAGCAGGGGAGGGGGAAGGGCCGGCGGGGAGCTGTTTTTT
CASRGGGRAGGELFF
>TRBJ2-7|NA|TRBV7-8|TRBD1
TGTGCCAGCAGCTCGTGGACAGGGAGCTACGAGCAGTACTTC
CASSSWTGSYEQYF
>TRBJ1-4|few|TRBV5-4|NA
TGTGCCAGCAGCTCAAAACTCCAGGGGCGCGGAACTAATGAAAAACTGTTTTTT
CASSSKLQGRGTNEKLFF
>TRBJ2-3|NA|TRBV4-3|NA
TGCGCCAGCAGCCGGATGGGGGCCGTCACAGATACGCAGTATTTT
CASSRMGAVTDTQYF
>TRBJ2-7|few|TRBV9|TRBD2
TGTGCCAGCAGCGTAGGGGCTAGCGGAGTACAATCCTACGAGCAGTACTTC
CASSVGASGVQSYEQYF
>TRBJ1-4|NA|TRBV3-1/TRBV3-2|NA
TGTGCCAGCAGCCAAATTAGCGGGAGATTGGAAAAACTGTTTTTT
CASSQISGRLEKLFF
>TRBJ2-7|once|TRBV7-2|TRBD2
TGTGCCAGCAGCTTAGGGACTAGCGGGAGCTACGAGCAGTACTTC
CASSLGTSGSYEQYF